The 3 T cell receptor beta chains in this list originate from one sample, sequenced in a study of T cell clones after liver transplantation. Repertoires were generated with immunoSEQ multiplex PCR, while TCRdb's copy carries only in-frame clones and drops some. This sample has under 55,000 clones; 80% to 90% occur once, and the top ten carry 13% to 15%. The sample was CD8+ T cells from blood, taken 12 months after liver transplant. Every receptor here comes from a human patient who received a liver transplant. Some T cells may have come from the graft donor.

The J gene is TRBJ1-2, the V gene TRBV4-1, with no clear D. Germline CDR1 and CDR2: MGHRA and YSYEKL. The CDR3 runs to 17 residues. The V end was cut by 1 base, the J end by 1 base, with 16 bases between. CDR3 sequence: CASSQAMRDTFNYGYTF. CDR3 DNA: TGCGCCAGCAGCCAAGCTATGCGAGATACCTTTAACTATGGCTACACCTTC.

CDR3 in amino acids: CASSLVFSGIGEKLFF. CDR3 coding DNA: TGTGCCAGCAGCTTAGTTTTCTCCGGGATAGGGGAAAAACTGTTTTTT. The J gene is TRBJ1-4, the V gene TRBV11-2; no reliable D call. This CDR3 region has 16 residues. V lost 1 base to trimming and J lost 8 bases, with 17 bases between them. Germline V CDR1 and CDR2: SGHAT, FQNNGV.

This sequence joins TRBV28 and TRBJ1-1; D is possibly TRBD1 (6 bases). V was pared by 6 bases and J by 5 bases, with 16 bases between. Per the germline V gene, CDR1 is MDHEN and CDR2 is SYDVKM. There are 14 residues in the CDR3. In DNA form, the CDR3 reads TGTGCCAGCAGCCCCCGAGGGGGAAGAACTGAAGCTTTCTTT. Its translation is CASSPRGGRTEAFF.